Listed below are T cell receptor beta chains from one sample, sequenced in a study of blood T cell repertoires in COVID-19. Sequencing used immunoSEQ multiplex PCR; TCRdb keeps in-frame clones, though not all of them. The repertoire holds hundreds of thousands of clones, about 82% seen once, with 4.1% in the top ten. Input material: peripheral blood. These receptors all stem from a woman in her forties or fifties with active or convalescent COVID-19. Each CDR3 is given with its conserved first and last residue. The order of the fields is clone size, V gene, J gene, D gene, CDR3 DNA, CDR3 protein. D genes are given only for firm matches. Rows may omit the clone size; those that give it use once, few, many or a size class.

NA	TRBV28	TRBJ1-1	NA	TGTGCCAGCAGTTTGGGGGCGGGGAGGGACACTGAAGCTTTCTTT	CASSLGAGRDTEAFF
NA	TRBV19	TRBJ1-2	TRBD1	TGTGCCAGTCGAAAATCCGGGACAGACTATGGCTACACCTTC	CASRKSGTDYGYTF
NA	TRBV19	TRBJ2-3	NA	TGTGCCAGTAGTATAGCGGTCTCTAGCACAGATACGCAGTATTTT	CASSIAVSSTDTQYF
NA	TRBV11-3	TRBJ2-3	TRBD2	TGTGCCAGCAGCTTACGACTAGCGGGAGTGGATACGCAGTATTTT	CASSLRLAGVDTQYF
few	TRBV3-1/TRBV3-2	TRBJ2-1	TRBD2	TGTGCCAGCAGCCGAGGACTAGCGGGAGGATACAATGAGCAGTTCTTC	CASSRGLAGGYNEQFF
NA	TRBV28	TRBJ1-1	NA	TGTGCCAGCAGTTTAGGAGGATTCCCCGCGGGCACTGAAGCTTTCTTT	CASSLGGFPAGTEAFF
NA	TRBV4-2	TRBJ1-5	TRBD1	TGTGCCAGCAGCCAACAAACAGGGGCCCAGCATTTT	CASSQQTGAQHF
NA	TRBV12-3/TRBV12-4	TRBJ2-5	NA	TGTGCCAGCAGTTTTAAGGACACAGAGACCCAGTACTTC	CASSFKDTETQYF
NA	TRBV27	TRBJ1-6	NA	TGTGCCAGCAGGCCCGGAGGAAGACCCTATAATTCACCCCTCCACTTT	CASRPGGRPYNSPLHF
NA	TRBV18	TRBJ1-6	TRBD1	TGTGCCAGCTCACCGGGACAGCTTAATTCACCCCTCCACTTT	CASSPGQLNSPLHF
NA	TRBV4-1	TRBJ1-5	NA	TGCGCCAGCAGCCAAGAAGTGCGGCAGAGTAGCAATCAGCCCCAGCATTTT	CASSQEVRQSSNQPQHF
once	TRBV19	TRBJ2-5	TRBD1	TGTGCCAGTAGTGGGACAGCCCAAGAGACCCAGTACTTC	CASSGTAQETQYF
NA	TRBV2	TRBJ2-7	NA	TGTGCCAGCAGTCTCGAAAGGGCGGGCGAGCAGTACTTC	CASSLERAGEQYF
NA	TRBV3-1/TRBV3-2	TRBJ2-7	TRBD2	TGTGCCAGCAGCCGGGGACTAGCGGATTCGGTCGAGCAGTACTTC	CASSRGLADSVEQYF
NA	TRBV5-6	TRBJ1-2	TRBD1	TGTGCCAGCGGGACAGGATATGGCTACACCTTC	CASGTGYGYTF
NA	TRBV7-8	TRBJ2-3	NA	TGTGCCAGCAGCTTAGGAGTTTGGGAGATGGGCACAGATACGCAGTATTTT	CASSLGVWEMGTDTQYF
NA	TRBV5-1	TRBJ2-5	TRBD2	TGCGCCAGCAGCTTGGCAGCGCTAGCGGGAGCGAGGAAGACCCAGTACTTC	CASSLAALAGARKTQYF
NA	TRBV5-1	TRBJ2-3	TRBD2	TGCGCCAGCAGCCCCTTACTAGCGGATACGCAGTATTTT	CASSPLLADTQYF
NA	TRBV27	TRBJ2-7	TRBD1	TGTGCCAGCAGTTTCGACAGGGGAAGCGAGCAGTACTTC	CASSFDRGSEQYF
NA	TRBV27	TRBJ2-1	NA	TGTGCCAGCAGTTTATCGGGGCCGAGCTCCTACAATGAGCAGTTCTTC	CASSLSGPSSYNEQFF
NA	TRBV2	TRBJ1-2	TRBD1	TGTGCCAGCAGTGAACAGGGGGCGGGAGGCTACACCTTC	CASSEQGAGGYTF
NA	TRBV7-9	TRBJ1-2	TRBD1	TGTGCCAGCAGCCCGGGACAGGGCCGCTATGGCTACACCTTC	CASSPGQGRYGYTF
NA	TRBV6-5	TRBJ2-7	NA	TGTGCCAGCAGTTACTCGAGGGCCCCGTACGAGCAGTACTTC	CASSYSRAPYEQYF
NA	TRBV5-5	TRBJ1-1	NA	TGTGCCAGCAGCTTGACGGGGGGCCAGTACACTGAAGCTTTCTTT	CASSLTGGQYTEAFF
NA	TRBV4-1	TRBJ1-4	TRBD1	TGCGCCAGCAGCCAAACCGGGACAGGGGCTGAAAAACTGTTTTTT	CASSQTGTGAEKLFF
NA	TRBV11-3	TRBJ2-1	TRBD1	TGTGCCAGCAGCCACCGGACAGGGCCTTACAATGAGCAGTTCTTC	CASSHRTGPYNEQFF
NA	TRBV12-3/TRBV12-4	TRBJ1-2	NA	TGTGCCAGCAGTTCAGGTTTTGGCTACACCTTC	CASSSGFGYTF
NA	TRBV19	TRBJ1-5	NA	TGTGCCAGTAGAACCATAAAAGCAGGGTCTCCTAGCAATCAGCCCCAGCATTTT	CASRTIKAGSPSNQPQHF
NA	TRBV27	TRBJ2-7	NA	TGTGCCAGCAGTTTCCTGCCGCTCGGCTCCTACGAGCAGTACTTC	CASSFLPLGSYEQYF
NA	TRBV7-3	TRBJ2-7	TRBD2	TGTGCCAGCAGCCCCCCGGGCGCGCGGGAGAGGATTTCAAGGTACTACGAGCAGTACTTC	CASSPPGARERISRYYEQYF
NA	TRBV27	TRBJ2-7	NA	TGTGCCAGCAGTTTACGCCGAAGGGGGGGCTACGAGCAGTACTTC	CASSLRRRGGYEQYF
NA	TRBV12-3/TRBV12-4	TRBJ2-3	NA	TGTGCCAGCAGTCGGTCGGAGCCCACAAAGAAGTATTTT	CASSRSEPTKKYF
NA	TRBV29-1	TRBJ1-1	TRBD1	TGCAGCGTTGGGGGACAGGAGAACACTGAAGCTTTCTTT	CSVGGQENTEAFF
NA	TRBV11-3	TRBJ2-1	TRBD1	TGTGCCAGCAGCACGGACAGGCCCCAACGGAATGAGCAGTTCTTC	CASSTDRPQRNEQFF
NA	TRBV5-4	TRBJ2-7	NA	TGTGCCAGCAGCGACCCGACAGGAGTAAGCCACGAGCAGTACTTC	CASSDPTGVSHEQYF
NA	TRBV30	TRBJ1-6	NA	TGTGCCTGGAGTTTTCTTTCCGATAGTTCACCCCTCCACTTT	CAWSFLSDSSPLHF
NA	TRBV11-3	TRBJ2-1	TRBD2	TGTGCCAGCAGCTTAGATCACGGGGGGTACAATGAGCAGTTCTTC	CASSLDHGGYNEQFF
NA	TRBV7-6	TRBJ1-1	NA	TGTGCCAGCAGCTTAGGCACAAACACTGAAGCTTTCTTT	CASSLGTNTEAFF